Presented here are 16 T cell receptor beta chains from one specimen sequenced in a study of blood T cell repertoires in COVID-19. Profiled with immunoSEQ multiplex PCR; TCRdb holds only in-frame clones, not every one. Of 250,000 to 350,000 clones in the sample, around 84% were seen once. Sequenced input: PBMCs or T cells enriched from blood (not recorded which). These receptors all stem from a woman aged 50 to 60 who had recovered from COVID-19.

The chain carries TRBV6-5 and TRBJ1-4, with 11 bases lining up with TRBD1. The V gene end was trimmed by 6 bases and the J gene end by 8 bases; junction bases not matched to a gene: 8. The CDR3 sequence is 15 residues long. Germline CDR1 and CDR2: MNHEY and SVGAGI. CDR3: CASRIKDRGREKLFF. CDR3 DNA: TGTGCCAGCAGGATAAAGGACAGGGGGCGGGAAAAACTGTTTTTT.

The V call is TRBV7-2, the J call TRBJ1-2, with D unresolved. Between the trimmed V and J ends, which lost 5 bases and 5 bases, there was a span of 15 bases. The CDR3 consists of 14 residues. In germline, CDR1 is SGHTA, CDR2 FQGNSA. The DNA for the CDR3 is TGTGCCAGCAGCCCTTTGGGAGGGCCTTATGGCTACACCTTC. Encoded protein: CASSPLGGPYGYTF.

The chain uses TRBV30 and TRBJ1-1; no definite D call. V was trimmed by 1 base and J by 1 base, leaving 4 bases between them. Germline CDR1 and CDR2: GTSNPN and SVGIG (reference sequence). The CDR3 length is 12 residues. CDR3 region: CAWSDGNTEAFF. The CDR3 DNA reads TGTGCCTGGAGTGACGGGAACACTGAAGCTTTCTTT.

The chain recombines TRBV2 with TRBJ1-5; D might be TRBD1 (5 bases). The CDR3 is 13 residues long. Trimming stripped 10 bases from V and 6 bases from J, with 16 bases between. Germline CDR1 reads SNHLY; CDR2 reads FYNNEI. CDR3 loop: CATSGARLQPQHF. DNA of the CDR3: TGTGCCACCTCTGGGGCGCGTCTTCAGCCCCAGCATTTT.

V usage is TRBV6-5 and J usage is TRBJ2-1; D is unresolved. Trimming took off 2 bases at V and 2 bases at J, with 7 bases between the two ends. CDR3 length: 14 residues. Germline V gene sequence: CDR1 MNHEY, CDR2 SVGAGI. CDR3 loop: CASSYISAYNEQFF. CDR3 in DNA: TGTGCCAGCAGTTACATAAGCGCCTACAATGAGCAGTTCTTC.

Only one count was recorded for this clone. The rearrangement joins TRBV19 to TRBJ1-2, with 8 bases lining up with TRBD1. Losses at the gene ends were 7 bases for V and 10 bases for J; bases not matched to a gene: 8. The CDR3 extends over 12 amino acids. The V gene's germline CDR1 is LNHDA and CDR2 SQIVND (reference sequence). In nucleotides, the CDR3 is TGTGCCAGTACTCCGGACAGGGAGGACTACACCTTC. This encodes CASTPDREDYTF.

CDR3 loop: CASSPSTGGVWEQYF. CDR3 coding DNA: TGTGCCAGCAGTCCGTCGACAGGGGGTGTGTGGGAGCAGTACTTC. The chain links TRBV28 to TRBJ2-7, with 9 bases lining up with TRBD1. CDR1 is MDHEN and CDR2 is SYDVKM in the germline V gene. The CDR3 totals 15 residues. V lost 5 bases and J lost 7; bases outside the gene matches: 12.

The genes are TRBV3-1 (or the pseudogene TRBV3-2) and TRBJ1-5; maybe TRBD1 (6 bases). The V and J ends lost 0 bases and 6 bases respectively, with 6 bases between them. The CDR3 has 13 amino acids. Germline-derived CDR1 and CDR2 are LGHDT and YNNKEL (reference sequence). CDR3 residues: CASSQDRGQPQHF. DNA for the CDR3: TGTGCCAGCAGCCAAGACAGGGGTCAGCCCCAGCATTTT.

V usage is TRBV27 and J usage is TRBJ1-2, with 9 positions matching TRBD1. The CDR3 totals 14 residues. Germline-derived CDR1 and CDR2 are MNHEY and SMNVEV (reference sequence). With 6 bases clipped from V and 2 bases from J, the junction kept 4 bases outside the gene matches. DNA for the CDR3: TGTGCCAGCAGGACAACAGGGGGCAACTATGGCTACACCTTC. It specifies CASRTTGGNYGYTF.

The genes are TRBV28 and TRBJ2-7, with 8 nucleotides matching TRBD1. Trimming at V came to 6 bases and at J to 3 bases, leaving 4 bases not matched to a gene. Germline V gene data show CDR1 as MDHEN and CDR2 as SYDVKM. This CDR3 region has 13 residues. The CDR3 nucleotides are TGTGCCAGCAGCCGCGGACAGGGCTACGAGCAGTACTTC. It yields the protein CASSRGQGYEQYF.

V is TRBV7-3 and J is TRBJ2-5; 7 bases match TRBD2. The V gene end was trimmed by 5 bases and the J gene end by 2 bases; junction bases not matched to a gene: 8. CDR3 length: 15 amino acids. From germline, CDR1 is SGHTA and CDR2 FQGTGA. The CDR3 here is CASSPGGGSQETQYF. The CDR3 DNA follows: TGTGCCAGCAGCCCGGGCGGGGGATCACAAGAGACCCAGTACTTC.

The J gene is TRBJ1-1, the V gene TRBV6-5; 7 nucleotides match TRBD1. Looked up from germline, CDR1 is MNHEY and CDR2 is SVGAGI. Losses at the gene ends were 9 bases for V and 0 bases for J; bases not matched to a gene: 10. The CDR3 consists of 15 residues. CDR3 loop: CASRTGLVLNTEAFF. The CDR3 coding sequence is TGTGCCAGTCGGACAGGCCTCGTTCTGAACACTGAAGCTTTCTTT.

The rearrangement joins TRBV27 to TRBJ1-5, with 7 bases identical to TRBD1. The CDR3 contains 14 residues. Germline CDR1 reads MNHEY; CDR2 reads SMNVEV (reference sequence). With V trimmed by 6 bases and J by 6 bases, 8 bases remained unmatched. CDR3 amino acids: CASSNRGIGQPQHF. Written as DNA, the CDR3 is TGTGCCAGCAGCAACAGGGGAATAGGTCAGCCCCAGCATTTT.

The CDR3 protein is CASSYRAQNEKLFF. The CDR3 DNA is TGTGCCAGCAGCTACAGGGCACAGAATGAAAAACTGTTTTTT. The chain is built from TRBV28 and TRBJ1-4; possibly TRBD1 for D (6 bases). Germline V gene data show CDR1 as MDHEN and CDR2 as SYDVKM. The CDR3 has 14 amino acids. With 6 bases removed from V and 5 bases from J, the gap between germline ends came to 13 bases.

This chain joins TRBV11-3 and TRBJ2-1; no definite D call. V was pared by 1 base and J by 6 bases, with 10 bases between. This CDR3 has 14 amino acids. The V gene's germline CDR1 is SGHNT and CDR2 YENEEA. The CDR3 bases are TGTGCCAGCAGCTTAGGCCGGGTATCCAATGAGCAGTTCTTC. Its translation is CASSLGRVSNEQFF.

The chain employs TRBV6-5 and TRBJ2-3; 9 bases line up with TRBD2. The CDR3 is 15 residues long. J lost 5 bases, V lost 6 bases, and 9 bases had no gene match. Per the germline V gene, CDR1 is MNHEY and CDR2 is SVGAGI. DNA for the CDR3: TGTGCCAGCAGATGGGCGGGAGGGCCGGAAGATACGCAGTATTTT. Translated, it gives CASRWAGGPEDTQYF.